A single sample is the source of the 30 T cell receptor beta chains below, sequenced in a study of molecular identifiers for immune sequencing clone quantification. MiXCR, run by TCRdb on the PCR reads, gives a single entry per CDR3 protein. Of over 600,000 distinct CDR3 sequences listed, about 20% are singletons. The sample comprised naive CD8+ T cells from blood, with Jurkat cell RNA spiked in. The subset denotes: FACS-sorted CD8+CD4-CCR7+CD45RA+ naive T cells. The receptor set was obtained from a human donor in good health. Some libraries in this study had Jurkat cell RNA spiked in.

This clonotype was observed at least ten times. CDR3 region: CASSPREGNEQYF. The CDR3 DNA sequence: TGTGCCAGCAGCCCGAGGGAGGGCAACGAGCAGTACTTC. This chain joins TRBV7-2 and TRBJ2-7; TRBD2 matches 7 bases. There are 13 residues in the CDR3. V was clipped by 5 bases and J by 5 bases; unmatched bases: 6. Germline lookup yields CDR1 SGHTA and CDR2 FQGNSA.

This clonotype was seen repeatedly, ten times or more. The chain uses TRBV6-2 or TRBV6-3 and TRBJ1-1; D is unclear. Germline assignment: CDR1 MNHEY and CDR2 SVGEGT. This CDR3 spans 12 amino acids. The V end was cut by 2 bases, the J end by 2 bases, with 3 bases between. The CDR3 bases are TGTGCCAGCAGTTACCCCAACACTGAAGCTTTCTTT. This encodes CASSYPNTEAFF.

This clonotype was recorded a few times. The chain carries TRBV28 and TRBJ2-1, with D possibly TRBD1 on 6 matching bases. V was shortened by 6 bases and J by 3 bases, with 15 bases between the two germline ends. This CDR3 contains 15 residues. Germline V lookup: CDR1 MDHEN, CDR2 SYDVKM. CDR3 nucleotide sequence: TGTGCCAGCAGCGAGACCGGGACACTCTACAATGAGCAGTTCTTC. Its protein is CASSETGTLYNEQFF.

This clonotype was picked up many times. The genes are TRBV7-8 and TRBJ2-5; D may be TRBD2 (6 bases). Germline loops: CDR1 SGHVS, CDR2 FQNEAQ. The CDR3 loop spans 14 amino acids. V lost 2 bases to trimming and J lost 4 bases, with 11 bases between them. The CDR3 sequence is CASSLSGPRETQYF. DNA for the CDR3: TGTGCCAGCAGCTTAAGCGGGCCTAGAGAGACCCAGTACTTC.

The sample holds many counts of this clonotype. The rearrangement uses TRBV12-3 or TRBV12-4 and TRBJ1-4; D is undetermined. This CDR3 region has 14 residues. V dropped 8 bases and J dropped 8 bases, with 18 bases sitting between them. Here the CDR3 DNA reads TGTGCCAGCTTGGAGGACCTCTCGCGGGAAAAACTGTTTTTT. Amino acid sequence: CASLEDLSREKLFF.

In nucleotides, the CDR3 is TGCAGTGCTAGAGATAGTACTAGCGGAATCTCCTACGAGCAGTACTTC. Its translation is CSARDSTSGISYEQYF. The V gene is TRBV20-1, the J gene TRBJ2-7; 8 nucleotides line up with TRBD2. CDR1 is DFQATT, CDR2 SNEGSKA, per germline (reference sequence). J was trimmed by 0 bases and V by 0 bases; bases with no gene match: 7. The CDR3 covers 16 residues.

The table lists this clonotype with many counts. This rearrangement joins TRBV7-8 to TRBJ2-3; D possibly corresponds to TRBD2 (5 bases). Germline CDR1 reads SGHVS; CDR2 reads FQNEAQ. The CDR3 loop spans 18 amino acids. Trimming shortened V by 6 bases and J by 1 base, and 23 bases separated the two germline ends. The CDR3 reads CASSFPTRDKGGTDTQYF. The CDR3 nucleotides read TGTGCCAGCAGTTTTCCCACCCGGGATAAGGGTGGCACAGATACGCAGTATTTT. Full variable domain (remainder filled in from reference TRBV7-8 and TRBJ2-3): GAGVSQSPRYKVAKRGQDVALRCDPISGHVSLFWYQQALGQGPEFLTYFQNEAQLDKSGLPSDRFFAERPEGSVSTLKIQRTQQEDSAVYLCASSFPTRDKGGTDTQYFGPGTRLTVL.

This clonotype was picked up many times. The J gene is TRBJ2-3, the V gene TRBV5-6; possibly TRBD1 for D (6 bases). The V gene lost 10 bases and the J gene lost 1 base, with 10 bases spanning the gap. Germline V CDR1 and CDR2: SGHDT, YYEEEE. This CDR3 contains 12 residues. In DNA, the CDR3 is TGTGCCGGGCGACAGGGCACAGATACGCAGTATTTT. This gives the protein CAGRQGTDTQYF.

There are many counts of this clonotype. The V and J genes are TRBV6-5 and TRBJ1-5; weak D call: TRBD1 (5 bases). The V gene lost 4 bases and the J gene lost 11 bases, with 27 bases spanning the gap. The CDR3 runs to 17 residues. Germline lookup yields CDR1 MNHEY and CDR2 SVGAGI. The CDR3 region is CASSSYSWTSGVGAQHF. DNA for the CDR3: TGTGCCAGCAGTTCCTACTCCTGGACATCGGGGGTCGGGGCCCAGCATTTT.

This clonotype was seen many times. The chain employs TRBV6-5 and TRBJ2-2; 10 bases map to TRBD2. The CDR3 contains 16 residues. Germline lookup yields CDR1 MNHEY and CDR2 SVGAGI. Losses at the gene ends were 6 bases for V and 1 base for J; bases not matched to a gene: 5. The CDR3 DNA is TGTGCCAGCAGCCTTCTAGCGGGAGAGAACACCGGGGAGCTGTTTTTT. Its translation: CASSLLAGENTGELFF.

The J gene is TRBJ2-7, the V gene TRBV18; TRBD2 is a possible D gene (5 bases). This CDR3 has 14 amino acids. Germline CDR1 reads KGHSH; CDR2 reads LQKENI. V gave up 6 bases and J gave up 0 bases, with 12 bases separating them. The CDR3 is CASSPDGISYEQYF. CDR3 sequence (DNA): TGTGCCAGCTCCCCGGACGGGATCTCCTACGAGCAGTACTTC.

There are a few counts of this clonotype. The chain links TRBV27 to TRBJ2-7; 12 bases are a match to TRBD2. The CDR3 has 17 residues. V dropped 5 bases and J dropped 0; count of bases not matched to a gene: 8. The germline gives CDR1 MNHEY, CDR2 SMNVEV (reference sequence). The CDR3 protein is CASSTRTSGAPSYEQYF. The CDR3 nucleotides are TGTGCCAGCAGTACCAGGACTAGCGGGGCCCCCTCCTACGAGCAGTACTTC.

This clonotype has at least ten counts. The chain joins TRBV25-1 to TRBJ1-1; the D gene is possibly TRBD1 (5 bases). Trimming took off 4 bases at V and 3 bases at J, with 15 bases between the two ends. Germline V gene data show CDR1 as MGHDK and CDR2 as SYGVNS. The CDR3 is made up of 15 amino acids. In DNA form, the CDR3 reads TGTGCCAGCAGTGTCAGGGCGGACGGGTACACTGAAGCTTTCTTT. It encodes CASSVRADGYTEAFF.

This clonotype was seen repeatedly, ten times or more. The chain links TRBV20-1 to TRBJ1-2; D gene uncertain. The V end was cut by 4 bases, the J end by 0 bases, with 6 bases between. The CDR3 spans 12 residues. From germline, CDR1 is DFQATT and CDR2 SNEGSKA (reference sequence). CDR3 sequence: CSAINPNYGYTF. CDR3 in DNA: TGCAGTGCTATTAATCCTAACTATGGCTACACCTTC.

CDR3 in DNA: TGTGCCAGCAGCAAAGTACGGCAGGGAAATAATTCACCCCTCCACTTT. It codes for CASSKVRQGNNSPLHF. V gene TRBV21-1 combines with J gene TRBJ1-6. TRBV21-1 is a known pseudogene. CDR3 length: 16 residues.

This clonotype was counted many times. This chain links TRBV7-9 with TRBJ2-2; 11 bases map to TRBD2. This CDR3 has 15 amino acids. Losses at the gene ends were 5 bases for V and 5 bases for J; bases not matched to a gene: 4. CDR1 and CDR2 from the germline V gene are SEHNR and FQNEAQ (reference sequence). In DNA form, the CDR3 reads TGTGCCAGCAGCCACGGGACTAGCGGAACCGGGGAGCTGTTTTTT. It yields the protein CASSHGTSGTGELFF.

This clonotype was detected once. Without the conserved terminal phenylalanine or tryptophan, this CDR3 likely stems from a read error. The DNA for the CDR3 is TGTGCCAGTAGCCCTTTCGAGGGGTCCAGCACCATATATCTT. The encoded protein is CASSPFEGSSTIYL. This rearrangement joins TRBV19 to TRBJ1-3, with D possibly being TRBD1 (5 bases). The V and J ends lost 6 bases and 9 bases respectively, with 18 bases between them. Germline V gene lookup returns CDR1 LNHDA and CDR2 SQIVND (reference sequence). The CDR3 has 14 residues.

The table lists this clonotype with a count of one. A much larger clone differs from this one at a single base, so this may be a read error. The J gene is TRBJ2-7, the V gene TRBV27; TRBD2 is a possible D gene (6 bases). Germline V gives CDR1 MNHEY, CDR2 SMNVEV (reference sequence). This CDR3 has 18 amino acids. CDR3 in amino acids: CASISHGGFGGEPYELYF. Written as DNA, the CDR3 is TGTGCCAGCATATCTCATGGTGGTTTCGGAGGGGAGCCCTACGAGCTGTACTTC.

This clonotype was found many times. The gene calls are TRBV20-1 and TRBJ2-7; 8 positions agree with TRBD1. The V gene end was trimmed by 0 bases and the J gene end by 4 bases; junction bases not matched to a gene: 5. CDR3 length: 14 amino acids. Germline lookup yields CDR1 DFQATT and CDR2 SNEGSKA (reference sequence). The CDR3 reads CSARDLNRGYEQYF. The CDR3 region has the DNA TGCAGTGCTAGAGATCTAAACAGGGGGTACGAGCAGTACTTC.

This clonotype was seen ten or more times. The chain recombines TRBV27 with TRBJ2-7; TRBD1 is a possible D gene (7 bases). V was cut by 2 bases and J by 2 bases, with 13 bases left in between. This CDR3 spans 15 amino acids. Germline-derived CDR1 and CDR2 are MNHEY and SMNVEV (reference sequence). CDR3 sequence: CASSLSQGGAYEQYF. CDR3 DNA sequence: TGTGCCAGCAGTTTAAGCCAGGGGGGAGCCTACGAGCAGTACTTC.

With respect to this clonotype: A much bigger clone sits one base away, suggesting this may be a read error. This chain connects TRBV27 to TRBJ2-7; D is uncertain. Trimming removed 3 bases from V and 3 bases from J, with 6 bases in between. Germline CDR1 MNHEY, CDR2 SMNVEV (reference sequence). CDR3 length: 12 amino acids. CDR3 residues: CASSFWGYEQYF. CDR3 sequence (DNA): TGTGCCAGCAGTTTCTGGGGCTACGAGCAGTACTTC.

As concerns this clonotype: A single base separates this from a much larger clone, so it may be a read error. The chain joins TRBV11-2 to TRBJ1-1; 9 nucleotides line up with TRBD1. Germline CDR1 reads SGHAT; CDR2 reads FQNNGV. The CDR3 runs to 16 residues. The chain's CDR3 is CAGSSGQGGANTEAFF. The CDR3 DNA reads as TGTGCCGGCAGCTCGGGACAGGGAGGAGCGAACACTGAAGCTTTCTTT.

About this clonotype: One base away lies a much larger clone, so this may be a sequencing read error. The gene calls are TRBV9 and TRBJ2-2; the match to TRBD1 covers 8 bases. Per germline, CDR1 SGDLS and CDR2 YYNGEE. The CDR3 contains 13 residues. V was clipped by 7 bases and J by 9 bases; unmatched bases: 8. The CDR3 region is CASRDRKTWELFF. CDR3 nucleotides: TGTGCCAGCCGGGACAGGAAAACCTGGGAGCTGTTTTTT.

This clonotype was observed at least ten times. The chain recombines TRBV4-3 with TRBJ1-4, with a weak D call TRBD1 (5 bases). The CDR3 is 14 residues long. V lost 3 bases and J lost 2, with 7 bases in between. In germline, CDR1 is LGHNA, CDR2 YSLEER. The CDR3 spells CASSQRGTNEKLFF. CDR3 coding DNA: TGCGCCAGCAGCCAGAGGGGTACTAATGAAAAACTGTTTTTT.

This clonotype has a count of ten or more. This rearrangement joins TRBV30 to TRBJ2-7; perhaps TRBD1 as D (6 bases). V gave up 4 bases and J gave up 4 bases, with 20 bases separating them. The CDR3 loop spans 15 amino acids. Germline V gene data show CDR1 as GTSNPN and CDR2 as SVGIG (reference sequence). For the CDR3, the DNA is TGTGCCTGGAATCACGGAATCAAGGGGGTTTACGAGCAGTACTTC. Encoded protein: CAWNHGIKGVYEQYF.

This clonotype came up a few times. A much larger clone lies one base from this, so it may be a read error. CDR3 sequence: CASSGGDYPTETQYF. CDR3 DNA: TGTGCCAGCAGTGGTGGGGACTACCCAACAGAGACCCAGTACTTC. The chain employs TRBV2 and TRBJ2-5, with TRBD2 identical over 7 bases. Germline CDR1 and CDR2: SNHLY and FYNNEI. This CDR3 is 15 amino acids long. V was clipped by 4 bases and J by 4 bases; unmatched bases: 9. Full variable domain (outside the CDR3, taken from reference TRBV2 and TRBJ2-5): EPEVTQTPSHQVTQMGQEVILRCVPISNHLYFYWYRQILGQKVEFLVSFYNNEISEKSEIFDDQFSVERPDGSNFTLKIRSTKLEDSAMYFCASSGGDYPTETQYFGPGTRLLVL.

This clonotype was detected ten times or more. The rearrangement links TRBV2 to TRBJ1-2; 9 nucleotides align to TRBD1. Germline V gives CDR1 SNHLY, CDR2 FYNNEI. The ends lost 8 bases at V and 3 bases at J; junction bases unmatched: 10. The CDR3 totals 15 residues. CDR3 region: CASQGPDRGYYGYTF. CDR3 nucleotide sequence: TGTGCCAGCCAGGGGCCGGACAGGGGTTACTATGGCTACACCTTC.

The rearrangement joins TRBV5-4 to TRBJ2-7, with D perhaps TRBD1 or TRBD2 (5 bases each). Trimming left V 2 bases short and J 6 bases short, with 15 bases between. Germline CDR1 and CDR2: SGHNT and YYREEE (reference sequence). The CDR3 loop spans 14 amino acids. The chain's CDR3 is CASSFGPGSGEQYF. The CDR3 DNA follows: TGTGCCAGCAGCTTTGGGCCAGGGAGCGGCGAGCAGTACTTC. Using reference TRBV5-4 and TRBJ2-7 for the parts outside the CDR3, the full variable domain is ETGVTQSPTHLIKTRGQQVTLRCSSQSGHNTVSWYQQALGQGPQFIFQYYREEENGRGNFPPRFSGLQFPNYSSELNVNALELDDSALYLCASSFGPGSGEQYFGPGTRLTVT.

V gene TRBV25-1 combines with J gene TRBJ2-7; TRBD2 aligns across 9 bases. The CDR3 runs 14 residues. The germline gives CDR1 MGHDK, CDR2 SYGVNS. The V segment lost 2 bases and the J segment 3 bases; nucleotides outside the gene matches: 2. CDR3 nucleotide sequence: TGTGCCAGCAGTGAAGGAGCGGGGGGCTACGAGCAGTACTTC. Protein: CASSEGAGGYEQYF.

This clonotype has a count of ten or more. The chain uses TRBV6-2 or TRBV6-3 and TRBJ2-7; a weak D match, TRBD1 (6 bases). The germline gives CDR1 MNHEY, CDR2 SVGEGT. The length of the CDR3 is 13 residues. Deletions cut 0 bases from V and 6 bases from J, with 9 bases between. CDR3 sequence: CASSYSWGPEQYF. The CDR3 DNA reads as TGTGCCAGCAGTTACTCGTGGGGGCCCGAGCAGTACTTC.